Below, one TCR beta chain is given with its context. As yet, its antigen is unknown. V dropped 10 bases and J dropped 0 bases, with 10 bases sitting between them. CDR3 size: 13 residues. The germline gives CDR1 MRHNA, CDR2 SNTAGT. This entry belongs to a study of T cell repertoires in cytomegalovirus infection. On the study more broadly: The public TCR beta signatures pointed to both CMV infection and matching HLA type. General study points: The ex vivo response was dominated by HLA-C-restricted CMV-specific TCR beta clonotypes. People with CMV and the relevant HLA were identified by cumulative public TCR beta family frequency.

TCRdb redid the calling of the reads with MiXCR, one entry per CDR3 protein. In the table there are 490,000 or so distinct CDR3 sequences, approximately 10% of which are singletons. The sample comprised PBMCs. This sequence was found in a human donor in good health (CMV status not recorded). Some clones in this sample may be carry-over from other donors' samples. The V call is TRBV6-4, the J call TRBJ2-1, with D maybe TRBD2 (5 bases). The CDR3 loop reads CATLALSYNEQFF. CDR3 DNA sequence: TGTGCCACCCTAGCTCTCTCCTACAATGAGCAGTTCTTC.